The present TCR beta chain was sequenced within a study of T cells in localized non-small cell lung cancer. The study's findings and limits: Turning up in adjacent lung were a median roughly 60 of the top 100 tumor clones. Maximal T cell clonality occurred in uninvolved adjacent lung, with tumor ranking below it. The study sequenced only one region of the tumor. As a result, intratumor heterogeneity could not be excluded and remains possible. In the blood, greater T cell density corresponded to longer overall survival.

Profiling relied on immunoSEQ multiplex PCR, and the TCRdb table lists in-frame clones only, not all of them. The sample consists of around 31,000 clones, roughly nine tenths of them appearing once. With regard to this clone: The antigen is unknown.

CDR3 length: 15 amino acids. Germline assignment: CDR1 LNHDA and CDR2 SQIVND (reference sequence). J was trimmed by 4 bases and V by 4 bases; bases with no gene match: 7. The chain is built from TRBV19 and TRBJ2-5; 9 bases are shared with TRBD2. The sequence came from a female donor aged 60 or older with stage I lung adenocarcinoma. The material was peripheral blood, obtained before any cancer treatment. Here the CDR3 reads CASSTSGINGETQYF. CDR3 bases: TGTGCCAGTAGTACTAGCGGGATAAACGGAGAGACCCAGTACTTC.